These T cell receptor beta chains were read from a single sample in a study of graft-versus-host responses after intestinal transplantation. TCRdb's table, derived via immunoSEQ multiplex PCR, lists solely in-frame clones and lacks some. The sample consists of about 47,000 clones, approximately 92% of them appearing once. This specimen was PBMCs, taken about 790 days after a first intestinal transplant, on the day of a second. The receptors come from a human patient who received an intestinal transplant, so some T cells may come from the graft donor. The CDR3 runs from the conserved cysteine through the conserved F or W. A D gene is named only where the DNA matches it firmly. Clone size is given for some rows only: seen once, a few or many times, or a class if the clone is expanded.

v_call	d_call	j_call	clone_size	cdr3_nt	cdr3_aa
TRBV20-1	NA	TRBJ2-5	NA	TGCAGTGCTAGTTTGTCCGAGACCCAGTACTTC	CSASLSETQYF
TRBV6-5	TRBD2	TRBJ2-1	NA	TGTGCCAGCAGTTATTCGGGGGGCTACAATGAGCAGTTCTTC	CASSYSGGYNEQFF
TRBV21-1	NA	TRBJ2-7	NA	TGTGCCAGCAGCTCACCTGCTGGCGGGAGGTACGAGCAGTACTTC	CASSSPAGGRYEQYF
TRBV7-8	NA	TRBJ1-5	NA	TGTGCCAGCAGCCCCTCGACAGTCGGGAGCAATCAGCCCCAGCATTTT	CASSPSTVGSNQPQHF
TRBV7-8	NA	TRBJ2-1	NA	TGTGCCAGCAGCCAGAGACAGAGCTCCTACAATGAGCAGTTCTTC	CASSQRQSSYNEQFF
TRBV19	TRBD2	TRBJ2-7	NA	TGTGCCAGTAGCGGTCGGGGGGCCTACGAGCAGTACTTC	CASSGRGAYEQYF
TRBV25-1	NA	TRBJ2-2	few	TGTGCCAGCAGTGAATTGAAGGGGAACACCGGGGAGCTGTTTTTT	CASSELKGNTGELFF
TRBV27	NA	TRBJ2-3	NA	TGTGCCAGCAGTTTTGACCTTAGTGCGCGCACAGATACGCAGTATTTT	CASSFDLSARTDTQYF
TRBV29-1	TRBD2	TRBJ2-7	NA	TGCAGCGTGGGGGACGGGAGGGACGAGCAGTACTTC	CSVGDGRDEQYF
TRBV28	TRBD1	TRBJ2-2	NA	TGTGCCAGCAGTTTAGGGACAGGCATAGGCGGGGAGCTGTTTTTT	CASSLGTGIGGELFF
TRBV16	NA	TRBJ2-4	NA	TGTGCCAGCAGCCATGGCTGGGGGGAAACCCTAGCCAAAAACATTCAGTACTTC	CASSHGWGETLAKNIQYF
TRBV4-2	NA	TRBJ1-5	NA	TGTGCCAGCAGCACGGGACCCTCCCAGGGCAATCAGCCCCAGCATTTT	CASSTGPSQGNQPQHF
TRBV4-1	NA	TRBJ2-4	NA	TGCGCCAGCAGCCATGCGCCCATCGGGAACAAAAACATTCAGTACTTC	CASSHAPIGNKNIQYF
TRBV9	TRBD2	TRBJ2-7	NA	TGTGCCAGCAGCGTAGGGGTGATAGCGGGAACCTACGAGCAGTACTTC	CASSVGVIAGTYEQYF
TRBV10-2	NA	TRBJ1-2	NA	TGCGCCACCATAAGGATGGGGTTACGGGGCTATGGCTACACCTTC	CATIRMGLRGYGYTF
TRBV9	NA	TRBJ2-3	once	TGTGCCTCCAGTGACAGCTATGTCACAGATACGCAGTATTTT	CASSDSYVTDTQYF
TRBV19	TRBD1	TRBJ1-2	NA	TGTGCCAGTAGCTTCGGGACAGACTATGGCTACACCTTC	CASSFGTDYGYTF
TRBV5-1	NA	TRBJ2-3	NA	TGCGCCAGCAGCTTGTCGCCCACAGATACGCAGTATTTT	CASSLSPTDTQYF
TRBV5-1	NA	TRBJ2-7	NA	TGCGCCAGCAGCTTACAGCTTGCCTACGAGCAGTACTTC	CASSLQLAYEQYF
TRBV7-8	NA	TRBJ1-2	NA	TGTGCCAGCAGCTCGGGGAGAGGCTACACCTTC	CASSSGRGYTF
TRBV7-9	TRBD1	TRBJ2-2	NA	TGTGCCAGCAGCCCAATGGACAGGGATGCCGGGGAGCTGTTTTTT	CASSPMDRDAGELFF
TRBV25-1	NA	TRBJ2-1	NA	TGTGCCAGCAGTGAATTGGGGTTACAGGAAAATGAGCAGTTCTTC	CASSELGLQENEQFF
TRBV5-8	NA	TRBJ1-2	NA	TGTGCCAGCAGCTGGGGGACGGAGGATGGCTACACCTTC	CASSWGTEDGYTF
TRBV27	TRBD1	TRBJ1-1	NA	TGTGCCAGCAGTACCGGGACAGTGAACACTGAAGCTTTCTTT	CASSTGTVNTEAFF
TRBV5-6	NA	TRBJ2-7	NA	TGTGCCAGCAGCCTCGGGCTTGTCTACGAGCAGTACTTC	CASSLGLVYEQYF
TRBV4-1	NA	TRBJ2-7	NA	TGCGCCAGCAGCCAATCGTGGGGGTTAGGGAACGAGCAGTACTTC	CASSQSWGLGNEQYF
TRBV27	TRBD1	TRBJ1-1	NA	TGTGCCAGCAGTTTTGGACAGGCCACTGAAGCTTTCTTT	CASSFGQATEAFF
TRBV7-9	TRBD2	TRBJ2-3	NA	TGTGCCAGCAGCTTAGGGACTAGTTTGGGCACAGATACGCAGTATTTT	CASSLGTSLGTDTQYF
TRBV19	NA	TRBJ2-5	once	TGTGCCAGTATGCGCAGGGAACAAGAGACCCAGTACTTC	CASMRREQETQYF
TRBV9	NA	TRBJ1-3	NA	TGTGCCAGCAGCCTCACAGGGATTAAAAACACCATATATTTT	CASSLTGIKNTIYF
TRBV5-1	NA	TRBJ2-3	NA	TGCGCCAGCAGCTTAATTATGGTAGATACGCAGTATTTT	CASSLIMVDTQYF
TRBV7-1	NA	TRBJ1-2	NA	TGTGCCAGCAGCAAGCAGTTTCACGAGGGAAAGATCTATGGCTACACCTTC	CASSKQFHEGKIYGYTF
TRBV5-1	TRBD2	TRBJ2-5	NA	TGCGCCAGCAGCTTGGCCCCGGGGGGTGGCCAAGAGACCCAGTACTTC	CASSLAPGGGQETQYF
TRBV5-1	NA	TRBJ1-2	NA	TGCGCCAGCAGCTTCGGCGGTACAAACTATGGCTACACCTTC	CASSFGGTNYGYTF
TRBV5-1	NA	TRBJ2-5	NA	TGCGCCAGCAGCTTTTTATGGGAGACCCAGTACTTC	CASSFLWETQYF
TRBV10-1	NA	TRBJ1-1	NA	TGCGCCAGCAGTGAGAGGGGGAGCCTAGAAGCTTTCTTT	CASSERGSLEAFF
TRBV28	TRBD2	TRBJ2-1	NA	TGTGCCAGCAGTCAGAAGACTAGCGGACGTTACAATGAGCAGTTCTTC	CASSQKTSGRYNEQFF
TRBV14	NA	TRBJ1-2	NA	TGTGCCAGCAGCCAAGAAAAGCACTATGGCTACACCTTC	CASSQEKHYGYTF
TRBV5-1	NA	TRBJ2-3	NA	TGCGCCAGCAGCCCCGGAGGGGGGGGCAGGGATGTGGATACGCAGTATTTT	CASSPGGGGRDVDTQYF
TRBV19	NA	TRBJ1-4	NA	TGTGCCAGTTCCGACAGGACTAATGAAAAACTGTTTTTT	CASSDRTNEKLFF
TRBV5-7	NA	TRBJ2-3	NA	TGTGCCAGCAGCTTTCTTTCAGATACGCAGTATTTT	CASSFLSDTQYF
TRBV5-6	NA	TRBJ2-7	NA	TGTGCCAGCAGCCACCCTTTAGCCTCCCCGCATAGGGCAGACGAGCAGTACTTC	CASSHPLASPHRADEQYF
TRBV7-9	NA	TRBJ1-5	NA	TGTGCCAGCAGCTTAGGGGGGGATAGCAATCAGCCCCAGCATTTT	CASSLGGDSNQPQHF
TRBV6-5	NA	TRBJ1-1	NA	TGTGCCAGCAGTGAATCGGAGAACACTGAAGCTTTCTTT	CASSESENTEAFF
TRBV11-2	NA	TRBJ1-5	NA	TGTGCCAGCAGCTTCGACAGGCTAGGCAATCAGCCCCAGCATTTT	CASSFDRLGNQPQHF
TRBV9	TRBD1	TRBJ2-3	NA	TGTGCCAGCAGCGTAGGGGCAGTGGTCAGGGGGCAATTCGTTAGCACAGATACGCAGTATTTT	CASSVGAVVRGQFVSTDTQYF
TRBV18	NA	TRBJ1-3	NA	TGTGCCAGCTCACCCCCGGGGGGACGGAACTCTGGAAACACCATATATTTT	CASSPPGGRNSGNTIYF
TRBV29-1	NA	TRBJ2-3	NA	TGCAGCGTTGGGGGGATACACACAGATACGCAGTATTTT	CSVGGIHTDTQYF
TRBV19	NA	TRBJ2-7	NA	TGTGCCAGTAGCTACTCGGGTTTCGCCTACGAGCAGTACTTC	CASSYSGFAYEQYF